The source of this T cell receptor (beta chain) is a study of identical twins (dated by TCRdb to 2016 to 2017). About the study as a whole: The study deep-sequenced TCR alpha and beta repertoires from monozygotic twins, unrelated adults of various ages and cord blood to test whether fetal clonotypes persist. To rule out contamination, replicate twin experiments were performed at different times with different library preparation protocols. General findings and caveats noted by the study authors: Compared with coincidental sharing between unrelated individuals, an excess of low generation-probability sequences was observed among out-of-frame TCR alpha sequences shared between twins. In beta out-of-frame sequences, excess twin sharing was weaker, because having fewer shared sequences lowered the signal-to-noise ratio. Fewer insertions were carried by abundant cord blood beta clonotypes; a weaker similar trend was observed in young adult naive repertoires, while no such trend was observed in memory repertoires. In monozygotic twins, out-of-frame TCR alpha sharing was systematically underestimated by recombination models, although the models agreed with sharing between unrelated individuals. Because the same donors could not be followed over many years, the conclusions depended on cross-sectional statistical analysis. Zero-insertion analyses could be partly confounded by invariant T cells such as MAIT and iNKT, though diverse VJ usage argued against such confounding for most clonotypes.

Germline trimming amounts to 4 bases on V and 1 base on J, with 4 as the count of junction bases outside the gene matches. There are 16 amino acids in the CDR3, from cysteine to phenylalanine inclusive. The retained sequence is limited to the CDR3, 48 bases, with the frame set at the first base. The germline V gene specifies SGHRS as CDR1 and YFSETQ as CDR2. Points on this clonotype: Its antigen is currently not known. Per-base qualities were not stored, and no clone one base away is much larger.

Library creation used 5' RACE. TCRdb records Illumina HiSeq 2000 as the sequencer. Template switching added a universal primer binding site, and the final cDNA carried a unique molecular identifier that allowed TCR cDNA molecules to be counted accurately. Specific primers in the conserved constant-segment region were used to synthesize first-strand cDNA for TCR alpha and beta chains. To control for contamination, every cDNA library was double barcoded, receiving both a SMART-Mk sample barcode and Illumina barcodes. TruSeq adapter sequences and Illumina sample barcodes were added in two successive PCR steps. The TCR alpha and beta cDNA libraries were sequenced on the Illumina HiSeq platform using custom primers. For the original study's pipeline: MiGEC was used to process raw reads and extract unique molecular identifiers, and MiXCR was used to find CDR3 positions. For each individual, recombination models were inferred using an EM algorithm with the repgenHMM and IGoR tools. Shared clonotype analysis was performed with the tcR package in R, normalizing sharing by the product of cloneset sizes. Out-of-frame nonproductive sequences were analyzed to study raw recombination free of thymic and clonal selection effects. TCRdb trimmed public reads at Q25 via fastp, called clones via MiXCR and kept in-frame beta chains. Each CDR3 protein gets just one entry, which takes the most common genes and DNA from the rows behind it. V and J calls and clone size were set by TCRdb, not the authors. In all, the sample holds about 530,000 distinct CDR3 sequences, and around 15% of those were seen once. The ten largest account for 0.35% to 0.45% of the sample.

Every donor in the study was a healthy Caucasian. Three pairs of female monozygotic twins, all aged roughly 18 to 29 years, were included in the twin cohort. Positive isolation kits from Invitrogen were used to isolate the CD4+ and CD8+ T cell populations. These records were also assigned to another study, of yellow fever vaccine responses in identical twins. The second study's paper adds: The authors reported that the T cell response to vaccination in identical twins appeared partly convergent and partly personalized. In identical twins, the study followed T cell clones that responded to the vaccine with precision.

This receptor was obtained from a woman aged 18-30 years in good health. What was sequenced was CD4+ T cells sorted from blood. The V and J genes are TRBV5-1 and TRBJ2-6, with 8 junctional bases fitting TRBD2. The DNA sequence reads TGCGCCAGCAGCCCAGCGGGAGAATCTGGGGCCAACGTCCTGACTTTC. This sequence encodes CASSPAGESGANVLTF.